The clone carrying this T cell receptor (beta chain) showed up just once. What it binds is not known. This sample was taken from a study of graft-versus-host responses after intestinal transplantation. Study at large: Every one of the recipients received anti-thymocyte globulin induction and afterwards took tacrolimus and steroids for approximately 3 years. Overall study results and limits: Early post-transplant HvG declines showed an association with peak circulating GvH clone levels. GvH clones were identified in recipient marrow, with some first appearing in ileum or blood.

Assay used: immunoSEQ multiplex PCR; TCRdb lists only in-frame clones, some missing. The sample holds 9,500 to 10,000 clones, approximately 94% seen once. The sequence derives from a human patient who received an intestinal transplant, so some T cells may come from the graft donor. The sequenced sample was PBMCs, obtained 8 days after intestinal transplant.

CDR3 nucleotides: TGTGCCAGTAGTATAGGGACAGCGAGAATCGATCAGCCCCAGCATTTT. Translated, it gives CASSIGTARIDQPQHF. The chain joins TRBV19 to TRBJ1-5; D might be TRBD1 (6 bases). The germline gives CDR1 LNHDA, CDR2 SQIVND (reference sequence). Deletions cut 1 base from V and 5 bases from J, with 15 bases between. The CDR3 spans 16 residues.